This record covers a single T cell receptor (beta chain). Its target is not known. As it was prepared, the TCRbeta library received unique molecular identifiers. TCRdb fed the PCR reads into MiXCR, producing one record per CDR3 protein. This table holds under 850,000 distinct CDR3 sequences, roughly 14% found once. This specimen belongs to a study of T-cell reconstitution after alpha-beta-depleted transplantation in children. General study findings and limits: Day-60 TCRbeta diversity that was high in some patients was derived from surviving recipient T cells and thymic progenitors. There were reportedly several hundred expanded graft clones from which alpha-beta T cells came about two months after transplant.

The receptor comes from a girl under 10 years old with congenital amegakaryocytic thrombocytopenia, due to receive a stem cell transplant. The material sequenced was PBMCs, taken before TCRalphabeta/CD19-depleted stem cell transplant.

CDR3 in amino acids: CASRSDTYTEAFF. CDR3 sequence (DNA): TGTGCCAGCAGATCAGACACGTACACTGAAGCTTTCTTT. The J gene is TRBJ1-1, the V gene TRBV12-3 or TRBV12-4; the D is unclear. The CDR3 loop spans 13 amino acids. Trimming cost V 6 bases and J 3 bases, with 11 bases left between them.